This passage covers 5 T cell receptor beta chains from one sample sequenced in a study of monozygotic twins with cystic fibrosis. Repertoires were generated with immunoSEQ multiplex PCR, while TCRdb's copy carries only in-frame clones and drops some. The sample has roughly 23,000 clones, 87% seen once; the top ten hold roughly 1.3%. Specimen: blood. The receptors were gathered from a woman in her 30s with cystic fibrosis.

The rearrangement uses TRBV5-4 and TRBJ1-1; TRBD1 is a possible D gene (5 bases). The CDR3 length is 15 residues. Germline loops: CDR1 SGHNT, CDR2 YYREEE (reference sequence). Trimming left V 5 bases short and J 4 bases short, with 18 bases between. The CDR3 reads CASSGSQGIGTEAFF. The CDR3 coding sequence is TGTGCCAGCAGTGGGAGCCAGGGTATTGGCACTGAAGCTTTCTTT.

The CDR3 DNA is TGTGCCAGCAGCTTGGATCCAGACTTCTCCTACGAGCAGTACTTC. It codes for CASSLDPDFSYEQYF. This sequence joins TRBV5-4 and TRBJ2-7; D is unresolved. Germline CDR1 and CDR2: SGHNT and YYREEE (reference sequence). The V gene lost 0 bases and the J gene lost 0 bases, with 10 bases spanning the gap. The length of the CDR3 is 15 residues. Filled out from reference TRBV5-4 and TRBJ2-7, the complete variable domain reads ETGVTQSPTHLIKTRGQQVTLRCSSQSGHNTVSWYQQALGQGPQFIFQYYREEENGRGNFPPRFSGLQFPNYSSELNVNALELDDSALYLCASSLDPDFSYEQYFGPGTRLTVT.

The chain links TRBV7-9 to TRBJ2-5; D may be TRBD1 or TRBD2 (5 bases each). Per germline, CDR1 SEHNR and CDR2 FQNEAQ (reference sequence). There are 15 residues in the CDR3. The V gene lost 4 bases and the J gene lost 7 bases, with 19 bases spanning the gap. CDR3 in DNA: TGTGCCAGCAGCTCTCCCACGGACACCCGGGGGACCCAGTACTTC. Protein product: CASSSPTDTRGTQYF. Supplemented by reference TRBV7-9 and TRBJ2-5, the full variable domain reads DTGVSQNPRHKITKRGQNVTFRCDPISEHNRLYWYRQTLGQGPEFLTYFQNEAQLEKSRLLSDRFSAERPKGSFSTLEIQRTEQGDSAMYLCASSSPTDTRGTQYFGPGTRLLVL.

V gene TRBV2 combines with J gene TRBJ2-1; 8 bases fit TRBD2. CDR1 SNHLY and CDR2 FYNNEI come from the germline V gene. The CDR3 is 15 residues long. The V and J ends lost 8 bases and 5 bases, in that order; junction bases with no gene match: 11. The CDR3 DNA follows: TGTGCCAGCCTTGCGAGCGGGGGCCTCAACAATGAGCAGTTCTTC. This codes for CASLASGGLNNEQFF.

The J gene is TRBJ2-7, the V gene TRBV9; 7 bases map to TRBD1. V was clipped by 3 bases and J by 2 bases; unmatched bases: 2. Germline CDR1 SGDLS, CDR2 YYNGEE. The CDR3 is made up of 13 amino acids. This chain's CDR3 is CASSGTGPYEQYF. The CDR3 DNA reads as TGTGCCAGCAGCGGGACAGGTCCCTACGAGCAGTACTTC.